Below, 11 T cell receptor beta chains from the same sample are listed, as sequenced in a study of CXCR3-negative and CXCR3-positive naive CD8 T cells (dated by TCRdb to the late 2010s). Beyond this particular receptor, the publication reports: Compared with CXCR3-negative naive cells, CXCR3-positive naive cells had TRB CDR3s with higher hydrophobicity (lower Kidera factor 4), lower energy, and higher strength and volume indices.

The instrument given in TCRdb is NextSeq 550. The Human TCR Profiling Kit (MiLaboratory) was used to prepare UMI-labeled 5' RACE TRB cDNA libraries. TCRdb reprocessed the sequencing reads and holds a single record per CDR3 protein sequence, with no DNA. This specimen's table enumerates approximately 100,000 distinct CDR3 sequences. Jointly, the top ten make up 0.35% to 0.4% of the sample. These receptors' targets are unknown. Sequencing was performed on naive CXCR3+ CD8+ T cells from blood. What the cell subset or site label conveys for this sample: CD45RO-CCR7+CD27+CD95- naive CD8+ T cells expressing CXCR3 (TNR3+). The receptors derive from a human donor in good health. Some clones in this sample may be carry-over from other donors' samples.

The chain is built from TRBV29-1 and TRBJ2-7; TCRdb names TRBD1, which stays unverified in the absence of DNA. The CDR3 runs 14 residues. Germline V gene data show CDR1 as SQVTM and CDR2 as ANQGSEA. CDR3 region: CSVRGQKTSYEQYF.

The rearrangement links TRBV7-8 to TRBJ1-2; the TRBD1 assignment by TCRdb is unverifiable without DNA. Germline loops: CDR1 SGHVS, CDR2 FQNEAQ. The CDR3 consists of 19 residues. The CDR3 sequence: CASSLVTPGGGWFNYGYTF.

The V call is TRBV9, the J call TRBJ1-1. Germline assignment: CDR1 SGDLS and CDR2 YYNGEE. This CDR3 region has 15 residues. The CDR3 sequence is CASSVGATPNTEAFF.

The chain couples TRBV7-8 to TRBJ2-7; TCRdb's assignment of TRBD1 cannot be checked, as there is no DNA. The CDR3 is 16 amino acids. Looked up from germline, CDR1 is SGHVS and CDR2 is FQNEAQ. The CDR3: CASSLVGGTGSYEQYF.

The genes are TRBV4-1 and TRBJ2-3; TCRdb calls TRBD1, which cannot be checked without DNA. Germline V gene data show CDR1 as MGHRA and CDR2 as YSYEKL. The CDR3 runs 16 residues. The CDR3 sequence: CASSQVLRDGTDTQYF.

The chain uses TRBV10-2 and TRBJ2-2; TCRdb's assignment of TRBD2 cannot be checked, as there is no DNA. Germline assignment: CDR1 WSHSY and CDR2 SAAADI. The CDR3 runs 16 residues. This chain's CDR3 is CATRAGDRVFSGELFF.

The chain's CDR3 is CASSADRVWETQYF. The chain employs TRBV5-4 and TRBJ2-5; there is no DNA to check the TCRdb D call of TRBD1. This CDR3 is 14 amino acids long. CDR1 is SGHNT, CDR2 YYREEE, per germline (reference sequence).

The chain joins TRBV9 to TRBJ2-7; no DNA is available, so the TRBD1 call from TCRdb remains unchecked. CDR1 is SGDLS, CDR2 YYNGEE, per germline. The CDR3 length is 14 residues. The CDR3: CASSVEGMSYEQYF. The entire variable domain, with the rest obtained from reference TRBV9 and TRBJ2-7, is as follows: DSGVTQTPKHLITATGQRVTLRCSPRSGDLSVYWYQQSLDQGLQFLIQYYNGEERAKGNILERFSAQQFPDLHSELNLSSLELGDSALYFCASSVEGMSYEQYFGPGTRLTVT.

This chain connects TRBV29-1 to TRBJ2-5; TCRdb calls TRBD2, which cannot be checked without DNA. The CDR3 extends over 15 amino acids. Germline V lookup: CDR1 SQVTM, CDR2 ANQGSEA. The CDR3: CSVAIAGDNQETQYF. Supplemented by reference TRBV29-1 and TRBJ2-5, the full variable domain reads SAVISQKPSRDICQRGTSLTIQCQVDSQVTMMFWYRQQPGQSLTLIATANQGSEATYESGFVIDKFPISRPNLTFSTLTVSNMSPEDSSIYLCSVAIAGDNQETQYFGPGTRLLVL.

This chain uses TRBV9 with TRBJ2-1. This CDR3 is built from 14 residues. Germline CDR1 is SGDLS and CDR2 is YYNGEE. This CDR3 reads CASSVDGVYNEQFF. Full variable domain (outside the CDR3, taken from reference TRBV9 and TRBJ2-1): DSGVTQTPKHLITATGQRVTLRCSPRSGDLSVYWYQQSLDQGLQFLIQYYNGEERAKGNILERFSAQQFPDLHSELNLSSLELGDSALYFCASSVDGVYNEQFFGPGTRLTVL.

The chain employs TRBV5-1 and TRBJ2-2; TCRdb picks TRBD1, but there is no DNA to check that call. The CDR3 length is 16 residues. CDR1 is SGHRS, CDR2 YFSETQ, per germline. The CDR3 sequence: CASSSPGQGRIRELFF.